Following are 6 T cell receptor beta chains from one sample sequenced in a study of cytomegalovirus exposure and HLA in healthy donors. Sequencing used immunoSEQ multiplex PCR; TCRdb keeps in-frame clones, though not all of them. The table shows under 200,000 clones, with 86% occurring only once. Sequenced sample: PBMCs. The receptors were gathered from a woman between 18 and 29 years old in good health and CMV-seronegative.

The chain recombines TRBV9 with TRBJ1-3; D uncertain. V was trimmed by 3 bases and J by 1 base, leaving 2 bases between them. The V gene's germline CDR1 is SGDLS and CDR2 YYNGEE. The CDR3 loop spans 12 amino acids. DNA of the CDR3: TGTGCCAGCAGCGCATCTGGAAACACCATATATTTT. Translating gives CASSASGNTIYF.

A remark on this clone: This same CDR3 is encoded by further DNA sequences in the sample. The V gene is TRBV18, the J gene TRBJ2-2; D not resolved. Trimming pared 2 bases from V and 1 base from J, leaving 5 bases between. CDR1 KGHSH and CDR2 LQKENI come from the germline V gene. The CDR3 totals 14 residues. CDR3 in DNA: TGTGCCAGCTCACCAGGCCTGAACACCGGGGAGCTGTTTTTT. Amino acid sequence: CASSPGLNTGELFF.

The CDR3 reads CSVLLQGLSQETQYF. As DNA, the CDR3 is TGCAGCGTTTTACTCCAAGGACTGTCCCAAGAGACCCAGTACTTC. V is TRBV29-1 and J is TRBJ2-5; possible D gene TRBD2, 5 bases. The CDR3 consists of 15 residues. V lost 5 bases to trimming and J lost 1 base, with 17 bases between them. CDR1 and CDR2 from the germline V gene are SQVTM and ANQGSEA. The variable domain in full, completed from reference TRBV29-1 and TRBJ2-5, reads SAVISQKPSRDICQRGTSLTIQCQVDSQVTMMFWYRQQPGQSLTLIATANQGSEATYESGFVIDKFPISRPNLTFSTLTVSNMSPEDSSIYLCSVLLQGLSQETQYFGPGTRLLVL.

The rearrangement links TRBV27 to TRBJ2-7, with 8 bases that match TRBD1. The germline CDR1 and CDR2 sequences are MNHEY and SMNVEV (reference sequence). Trimming removed 2 bases from V and 5 bases from J; junction bases left unmatched: 14. The length of the CDR3 is 17 residues. This chain's CDR3 is CASSLIPGQGSPDEQYF. The CDR3 coding sequence is TGTGCCAGCAGTTTAATACCTGGACAGGGATCCCCTGACGAGCAGTACTTC.

This clone was counted once. This chain uses TRBV7-8 with TRBJ2-1; 12 positions match TRBD2. In germline, CDR1 is SGHVS, CDR2 FQNEAQ. The CDR3 is made up of 16 amino acids. V lost 3 bases and J lost 4; bases outside the gene matches: 4. CDR3: CASSFRLAGGYNEQFF. The DNA of the CDR3 is TGTGCCAGCAGCTTCCGGCTAGCGGGGGGGTACAATGAGCAGTTCTTC.

V is TRBV18 and J is TRBJ2-1; 8 nucleotides match TRBD2. V dropped 6 bases and J dropped 4; count of bases not matched to a gene: 5. The CDR3 extends over 14 amino acids. Germline V gene sequence: CDR1 KGHSH, CDR2 LQKENI. The CDR3 bases are TGTGCCAGCTCCCCGGGACTAGATTACAATGAGCAGTTCTTC. Translation: CASSPGLDYNEQFF.